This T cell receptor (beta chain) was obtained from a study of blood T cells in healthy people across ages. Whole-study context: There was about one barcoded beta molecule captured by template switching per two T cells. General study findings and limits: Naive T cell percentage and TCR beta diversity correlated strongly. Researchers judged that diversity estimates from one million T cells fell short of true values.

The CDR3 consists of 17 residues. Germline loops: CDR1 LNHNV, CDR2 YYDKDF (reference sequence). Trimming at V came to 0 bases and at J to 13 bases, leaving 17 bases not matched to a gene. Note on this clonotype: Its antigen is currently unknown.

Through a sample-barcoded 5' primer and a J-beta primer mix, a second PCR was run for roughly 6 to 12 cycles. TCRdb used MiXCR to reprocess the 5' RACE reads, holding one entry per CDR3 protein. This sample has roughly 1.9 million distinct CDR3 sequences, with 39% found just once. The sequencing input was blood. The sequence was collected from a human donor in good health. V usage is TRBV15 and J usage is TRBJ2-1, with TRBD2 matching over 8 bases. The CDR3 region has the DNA TGTGCCACCAGCAGAGATTTTAGCGGGGATTTTACGGAGACCCAGTTCTTC. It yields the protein CATSRDFSGDFTETQFF.